This entry lists 16 T cell receptor beta chains sequenced from one sample in a study of CD8 T cells in ankylosing spondylitis (TCRdb year 2017). Study-level results and caveats: Blood from ankylosing spondylitis patients appeared to be characterized by a TCR beta motif made up of seven or eight highly homologous amino acid variants.

Receptor amplification or capture employed 5' RACE. This sample was sequenced with an Illumina HiSeq 2500. The public reads were reanalyzed by TCRdb: fastp trimming at Q25, MiXCR alignment, in-frame beta chains only. Identical CDR3 proteins give one entry, which carries the most common genes and DNA. The table for this sample lists 200,000 to 250,000 distinct CDR3 sequences; about 7% of them were counted only once. The ten biggest clones cover 12% to 15% of the sample. These TCRs are of unknown antigen specificity. Sequencing was done on a sample of blood, either unsorted or a sorted T cell fraction (not recorded which). Receptors originate from a male donor with ankylosing spondylitis.

There are many counts of this clonotype. V usage is TRBV28 and J usage is TRBJ2-7, with D maybe TRBD1 (6 bases). This CDR3 spans 14 amino acids. Germline V gene lookup returns CDR1 MDHEN and CDR2 SYDVKM. Trimming removed 7 bases at V and 3 bases at J, with 16 bases between. The chain's CDR3 is CASTLQGLYYEQYF. The CDR3 coding sequence is TGTGCCAGCACCCTTCAGGGGTTATACTACGAGCAGTACTTC.

This clonotype was counted ten times or more. V and J are TRBV7-2 and TRBJ2-7; 9 bases agree with TRBD1. This CDR3 contains 15 residues. Trimming took 2 bases from V and 4 from J; bases not matched to a gene: 6. CDR1 is SGHTA and CDR2 is FQGNSA in the germline V gene. CDR3 loop: CASSLSGQGSYEQYF. The CDR3 region has the DNA TGTGCCAGCAGCTTAAGCGGACAGGGGTCTTACGAGCAGTACTTC.

In its sample, this clonotype was seen many times. The gene calls are TRBV25-1 and TRBJ2-2; no reliable D call. CDR1 and CDR2 (germline): MGHDK, SYGVNS. The ends were cut back, 9 bases at V and 6 bases at J, with 8 bases in the middle. The CDR3 has 11 amino acids. CDR3 protein: CASPRSGELFF. Written as DNA, the CDR3 is TGTGCCAGTCCTCGTTCCGGGGAGCTGTTTTTT.

There are a few counts of this clonotype. The chain employs TRBV4-3 and TRBJ2-1; D perhaps matches TRBD2 (6 bases). Per germline, CDR1 LGHNA and CDR2 YSLEER. The V gene lost 0 bases and the J gene lost 0 bases, with 15 bases spanning the gap. The CDR3 spans 18 residues. Here the CDR3 reads CASSQDLVAGSSYNEQFF. CDR3 coding DNA: TGCGCCAGCAGCCAAGATTTGGTTGCCGGGAGCTCCTACAATGAGCAGTTCTTC.

This clonotype was recorded many times. The V gene is TRBV4-3, the J gene TRBJ2-1; D is uncertain. The germline gives CDR1 LGHNA, CDR2 YSLEER. There are 16 residues in the CDR3. V lost 1 base and J 0 bases, leaving 10 bases between the germline ends. The CDR3 nucleotides are TGCGCCAGCAGCCAAGGTTCAGGCCTCTCCTACAATGAGCAGTTCTTC. Its protein is CASSQGSGLSYNEQFF.

In its sample, this clonotype was seen many times. V gene TRBV28 combines with J gene TRBJ1-2; D remains unclear. The CDR3 runs 13 residues. The V gene's germline CDR1 is MDHEN and CDR2 SYDVKM. Trimming removed 3 bases at V and 4 bases at J, with 9 bases between. This CDR3 reads CASSFPGRYGYTF. Here the CDR3 DNA reads TGTGCCAGCAGTTTTCCGGGTCGCTATGGCTACACCTTC.

This clonotype was recorded at least ten times. The CDR3 protein is CSARRVLAKNIQYF. The CDR3 DNA reads as TGCAGTGCCCGGAGGGTGTTAGCCAAAAACATTCAGTACTTC. The chain employs TRBV20-1 and TRBJ2-4; perhaps TRBD2 as D (6 bases). The CDR3 covers 14 residues. Germline CDR1 and CDR2: DFQATT and SNEGSKA (reference sequence). With 6 bases removed from V and 0 bases from J, the gap between germline ends came to 12 bases.

This clonotype was seen many times. This chain joins TRBV6-2 or TRBV6-3 and TRBJ2-7, with 10 positions matching TRBD1. Germline-derived CDR1 and CDR2 are MNHEY and SVGEGT. J gave up 5 bases and V 0 bases, and 1 base lay outside the gene matches. The CDR3 is made up of 14 amino acids. CDR3 sequence: CASSYSGTGDEQYF. The CDR3 DNA is TGTGCCAGCAGTTACTCGGGGACAGGGGACGAGCAGTACTTC.

This clonotype was seen a few times. CDR3 in DNA: TGTGCCAGCAGTTACAAGCTTCGGGTTGAAAAACTGTTTTTT. Translating gives CASSYKLRVEKLFF. The V gene is TRBV6-2 or TRBV6-3, the J gene TRBJ1-4; D is undetermined. Germline V CDR1 and CDR2: MNHEY, SVGEGT. The V end was cut by 2 bases, the J end by 7 bases, with 11 bases between. The length of the CDR3 is 14 residues.

This clonotype appeared many times. V is TRBV4-3 and J is TRBJ2-1; TRBD2 agrees at 9 bases. The CDR3 has 16 amino acids. Germline V gives CDR1 LGHNA, CDR2 YSLEER. V lost 3 bases to trimming and J lost 9 bases; unmatched junction nucleotides: 12. The CDR3 loop is CASSHPRGGGAVEQFF. Written as DNA, the CDR3 is TGCGCCAGCAGCCATCCTAGGGGCGGGGGGGCCGTTGAGCAGTTCTTC.

This clonotype was seen repeatedly, ten times or more. This sequence joins TRBV28 and TRBJ1-2; TRBD1 aligns across 8 bases. This CDR3 has 13 amino acids. The J segment lost 8 bases and the V segment lost 5 bases, leaving 7 bases of the junction unmatched. Germline CDR1 is MDHEN and CDR2 is SYDVKM. The CDR3 spells CASSTRGRKGYTF. The CDR3 DNA reads TGTGCCAGCAGTACCAGGGGGCGTAAGGGCTACACCTTC.

This clonotype was counted ten times or more. The rearrangement links TRBV5-1 to TRBJ2-3; 9 bases are a match to TRBD1. CDR3 length equals 17 residues. Per the germline V gene, CDR1 is SGHRS and CDR2 is YFSETQ. The J segment lost 3 bases and the V segment lost 2 bases, leaving 10 bases of the junction unmatched. CDR3 DNA sequence: TGCGCCAGCAGCTTAGGGGTCGGGACAGGGCCAACAGATACGCAGTATTTT. The encoded protein is CASSLGVGTGPTDTQYF. Using reference TRBV5-1 and TRBJ2-3 for the parts outside the CDR3, the full variable domain is KAGVTQTPRYLIKTRGQQVTLSCSPISGHRSVSWYQQTPGQGLQFLFEYFSETQRNKGNFPGRFSGRQFSNSRSEMNVSTLELGDSALYLCASSLGVGTGPTDTQYFGPGTRLTVL.

In this sample, this clonotype turned up a few times. This chain links TRBV20-1 with TRBJ2-3, with 8 bases aligning to TRBD2. The germline V gene has CDR1 DFQATT and CDR2 SNEGSKA (reference sequence). This CDR3 has 12 residues. After removal of 6 bases from V and 11 bases from J, the junction contained 10 bases not matched to a gene. The CDR3 coding sequence is TGCAGTGCAGGCGGGGGGTCGCCCGGGCAGTATTTT. Translated, it gives CSAGGGSPGQYF.

V is TRBV5-1 and J is TRBJ2-7; TRBD2 matches 9 bases. The CDR3 is made up of 17 amino acids. The V gene end was trimmed by 6 bases and the J gene end by 4 bases; junction bases not matched to a gene: 17. CDR1 and CDR2 from the germline V gene are SGHRS and YFSETQ. CDR3 nucleotides: TGCGCCAGCACCTCGACATCGGCGGGAGGGCCGTGGTACGAGCAGTACTTC. Its translation is CASTSTSAGGPWYEQYF. The whole variable domain, filled in from reference TRBV5-1 and TRBJ2-7, reads KAGVTQTPRYLIKTRGQQVTLSCSPISGHRSVSWYQQTPGQGLQFLFEYFSETQRNKGNFPGRFSGRQFSNSRSEMNVSTLELGDSALYLCASTSTSAGGPWYEQYFGPGTRLTVT.

This clonotype occurred many times. The chain employs TRBV20-1 and TRBJ2-7; D call uncertain. CDR1 and CDR2 from the germline V gene are DFQATT and SNEGSKA (reference sequence). Trimming cost V 1 base and J 6 bases, with 13 bases left between them. The CDR3 has 13 amino acids. The CDR3 DNA reads as TGCAGTGCTAGAGGGGCCAGTCCGGTCGAGCAGTACTTC. The encoded protein is CSARGASPVEQYF.

This clonotype showed up many times. The rearrangement uses TRBV13 and TRBJ1-1; tentative D call: TRBD1 (5 bases). Looked up from germline, CDR1 is PRHDT and CDR2 is FYEKMQ (reference sequence). Trimming cost V 3 bases and J 7 bases, with 12 bases left between them. This CDR3 spans 13 amino acids. CDR3 nucleotides: TGTGCCAGCAGCTTGGGACTAGGGCGTGAAGCTTTCTTT. Its protein is CASSLGLGREAFF.